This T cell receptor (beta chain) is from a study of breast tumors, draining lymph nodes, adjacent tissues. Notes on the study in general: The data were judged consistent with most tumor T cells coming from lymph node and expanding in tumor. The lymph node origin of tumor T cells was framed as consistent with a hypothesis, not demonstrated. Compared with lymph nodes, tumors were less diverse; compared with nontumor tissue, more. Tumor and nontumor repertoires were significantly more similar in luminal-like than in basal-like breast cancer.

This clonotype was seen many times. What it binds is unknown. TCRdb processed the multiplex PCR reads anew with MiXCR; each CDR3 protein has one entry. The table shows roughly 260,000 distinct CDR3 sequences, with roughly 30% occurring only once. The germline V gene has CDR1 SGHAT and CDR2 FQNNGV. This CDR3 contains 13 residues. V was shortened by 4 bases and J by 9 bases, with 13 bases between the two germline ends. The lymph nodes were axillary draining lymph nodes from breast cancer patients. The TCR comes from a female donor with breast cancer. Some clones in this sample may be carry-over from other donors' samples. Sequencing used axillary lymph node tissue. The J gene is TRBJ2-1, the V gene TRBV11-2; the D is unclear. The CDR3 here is CASSSLSLSEQFF. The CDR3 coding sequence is TGTGCCAGCAGCTCCCTGTCATTAAGTGAGCAGTTCTTC.